Described below is a single TCR beta chain sequence and its context. The sample belongs to a study of blood T cell repertoires in COVID-19. The protocol was immunoSEQ multiplex PCR, while the TCRdb copy is restricted to in-frame clones and leaves out a portion. Among approximately 360,000 clones listed, around 83% were seen once. Deletions cut 0 bases from V and 4 bases from J, with 10 bases between. Per germline, CDR1 MGHRA and CDR2 YSYEKL. The CDR3 contains 15 residues. Sequencing used PBMCs or T cells enriched from blood (not recorded which). The clonotype was recovered from a woman between 50 and 59 years old who had recovered from COVID-19. This chain links TRBV4-1 with TRBJ1-5; D is possibly TRBD1 (6 bases). CDR3 in DNA: TGCGCCAGCAGCCAAGATGAAGGGGGTAATCAGCCCCAGCATTTT. Its translation: CASSQDEGGNQPQHF.